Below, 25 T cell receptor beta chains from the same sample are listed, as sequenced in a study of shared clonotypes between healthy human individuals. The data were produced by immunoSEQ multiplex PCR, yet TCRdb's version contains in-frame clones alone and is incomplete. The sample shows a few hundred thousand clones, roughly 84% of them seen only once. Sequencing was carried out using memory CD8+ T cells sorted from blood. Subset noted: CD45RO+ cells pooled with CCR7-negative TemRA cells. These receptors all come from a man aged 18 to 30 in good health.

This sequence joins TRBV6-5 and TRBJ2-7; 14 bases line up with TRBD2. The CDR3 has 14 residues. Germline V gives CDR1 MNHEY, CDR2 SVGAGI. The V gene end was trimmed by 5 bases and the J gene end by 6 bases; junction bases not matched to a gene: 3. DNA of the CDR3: TGTGCCAGCAGTCCCGGGACTAGCGGGGGCGAGCAGTACTTC. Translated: CASSPGTSGGEQYF.

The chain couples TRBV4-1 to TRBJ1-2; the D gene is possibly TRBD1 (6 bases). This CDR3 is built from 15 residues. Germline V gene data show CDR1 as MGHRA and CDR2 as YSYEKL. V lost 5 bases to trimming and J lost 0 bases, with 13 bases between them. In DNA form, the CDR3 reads TGCGCCAGCAGCGTCACAGGGCCAGCTAACTATGGCTACACCTTC. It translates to CASSVTGPANYGYTF.

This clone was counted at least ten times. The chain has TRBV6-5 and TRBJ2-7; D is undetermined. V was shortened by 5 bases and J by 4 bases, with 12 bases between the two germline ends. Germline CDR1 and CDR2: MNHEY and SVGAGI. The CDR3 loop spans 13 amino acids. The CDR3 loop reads CASSQVFGYEQYF. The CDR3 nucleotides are TGTGCCAGCAGTCAGGTTTTTGGGTACGAGCAGTACTTC.

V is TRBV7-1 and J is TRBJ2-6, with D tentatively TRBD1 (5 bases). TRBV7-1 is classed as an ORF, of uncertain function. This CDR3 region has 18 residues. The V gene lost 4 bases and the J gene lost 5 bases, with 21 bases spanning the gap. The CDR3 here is CASSFIRRGQSRANVLTF. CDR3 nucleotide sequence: TGTGCCAGCAGCTTCATAAGACGAGGACAAAGTCGGGCCAACGTCCTGACTTTC.

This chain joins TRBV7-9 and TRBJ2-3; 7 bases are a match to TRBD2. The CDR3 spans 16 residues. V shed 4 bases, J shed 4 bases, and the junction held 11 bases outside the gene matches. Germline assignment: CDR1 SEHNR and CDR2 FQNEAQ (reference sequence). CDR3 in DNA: TGTGCCAGCAGCTCCGAGTGGCAGCGGGAAGCAGATACGCAGTATTTT. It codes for CASSSEWQREADTQYF.

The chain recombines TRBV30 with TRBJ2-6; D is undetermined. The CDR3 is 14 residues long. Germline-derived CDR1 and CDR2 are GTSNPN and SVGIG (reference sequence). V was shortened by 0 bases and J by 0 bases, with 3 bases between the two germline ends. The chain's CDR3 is CAWSVASGANVLTF. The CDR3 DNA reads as TGTGCCTGGAGTGTGGCCTCTGGGGCCAACGTCCTGACTTTC.

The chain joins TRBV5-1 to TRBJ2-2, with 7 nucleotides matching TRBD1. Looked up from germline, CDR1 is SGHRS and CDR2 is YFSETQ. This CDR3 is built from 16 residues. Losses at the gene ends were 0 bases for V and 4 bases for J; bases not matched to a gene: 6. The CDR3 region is CASSLEGTAFTGELFF. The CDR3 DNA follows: TGCGCCAGCAGCTTGGAAGGGACAGCTTTCACCGGGGAGCTGTTTTTT.

CDR3 region: CASRKKHDTEAFF. CDR3 in DNA: TGTGCCAGCAGGAAAAAACACGACACTGAAGCTTTCTTT. The genes are TRBV7-9 and TRBJ1-1, with D unresolved. The V gene's germline CDR1 is SEHNR and CDR2 FQNEAQ (reference sequence). The CDR3 contains 13 residues. V lost 6 bases to trimming and J lost 3 bases, with 11 bases between them.

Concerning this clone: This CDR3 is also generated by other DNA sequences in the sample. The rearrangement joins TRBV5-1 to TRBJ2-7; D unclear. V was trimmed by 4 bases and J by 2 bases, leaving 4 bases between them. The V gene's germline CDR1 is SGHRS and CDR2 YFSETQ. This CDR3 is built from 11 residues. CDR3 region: CASSGTYEQYF. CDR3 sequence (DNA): TGCGCCAGCAGCGGAACCTACGAGCAGTACTTC.

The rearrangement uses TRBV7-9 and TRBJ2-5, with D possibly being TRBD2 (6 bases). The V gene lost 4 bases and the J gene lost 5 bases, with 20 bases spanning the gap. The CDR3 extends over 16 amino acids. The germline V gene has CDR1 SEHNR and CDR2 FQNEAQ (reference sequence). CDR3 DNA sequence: TGTGCCAGCAGCTCAGACCCACTAGCCCCGTGGGAGACCCAGTACTTC. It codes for CASSSDPLAPWETQYF.

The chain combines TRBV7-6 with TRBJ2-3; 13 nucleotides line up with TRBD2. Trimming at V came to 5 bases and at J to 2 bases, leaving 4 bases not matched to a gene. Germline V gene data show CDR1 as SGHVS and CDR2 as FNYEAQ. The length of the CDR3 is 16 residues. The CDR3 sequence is CASSPGLAGLTDTQYF. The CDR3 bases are TGTGCCAGCAGCCCGGGACTAGCGGGGCTCACAGATACGCAGTATTTT.

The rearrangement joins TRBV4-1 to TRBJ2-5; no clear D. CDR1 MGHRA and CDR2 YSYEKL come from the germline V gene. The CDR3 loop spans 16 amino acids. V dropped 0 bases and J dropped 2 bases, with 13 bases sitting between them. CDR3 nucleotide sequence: TGCGCCAGCAGCCAAGATAATCAGAGAGGTCAAGAGACCCAGTACTTC. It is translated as CASSQDNQRGQETQYF.

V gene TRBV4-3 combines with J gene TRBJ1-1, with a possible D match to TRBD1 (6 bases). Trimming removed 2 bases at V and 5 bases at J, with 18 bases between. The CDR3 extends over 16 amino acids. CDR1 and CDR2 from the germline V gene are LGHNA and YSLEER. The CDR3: CASSQKGSGAGTEAFF. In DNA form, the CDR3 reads TGCGCCAGCAGCCAAAAAGGGTCAGGGGCTGGGACTGAAGCTTTCTTT.

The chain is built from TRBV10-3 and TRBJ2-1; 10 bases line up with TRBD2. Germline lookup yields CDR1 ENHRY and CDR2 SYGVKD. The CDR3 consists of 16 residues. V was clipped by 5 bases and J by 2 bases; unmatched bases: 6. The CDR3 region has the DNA TGTGCCATCAGTAAACTAGCGGGATTACCCTACAATGAGCAGTTCTTC. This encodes CAISKLAGLPYNEQFF.

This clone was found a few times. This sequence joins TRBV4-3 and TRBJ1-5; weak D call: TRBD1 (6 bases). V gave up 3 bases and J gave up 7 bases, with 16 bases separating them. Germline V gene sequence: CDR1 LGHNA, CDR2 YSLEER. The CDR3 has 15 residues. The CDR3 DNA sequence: TGCGCCAGCAGCCACTCTATCGACAGGAAACAGCCCCAGCATTTT. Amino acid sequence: CASSHSIDRKQPQHF.

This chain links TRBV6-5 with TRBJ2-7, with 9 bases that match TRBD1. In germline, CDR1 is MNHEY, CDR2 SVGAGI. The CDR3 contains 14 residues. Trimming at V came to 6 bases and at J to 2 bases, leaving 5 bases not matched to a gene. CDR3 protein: CASSRDRDPYEQYF. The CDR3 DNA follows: TGTGCCAGCAGCAGGGACAGGGACCCCTACGAGCAGTACTTC.

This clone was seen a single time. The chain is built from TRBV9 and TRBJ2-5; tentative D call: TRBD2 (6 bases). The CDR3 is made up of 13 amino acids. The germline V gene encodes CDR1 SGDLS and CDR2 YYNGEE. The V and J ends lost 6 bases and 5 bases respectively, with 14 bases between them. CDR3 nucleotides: TGTGCCAGCAACGGGGGAGAGAGGGAGACCCAGTACTTC. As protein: CASNGGERETQYF.

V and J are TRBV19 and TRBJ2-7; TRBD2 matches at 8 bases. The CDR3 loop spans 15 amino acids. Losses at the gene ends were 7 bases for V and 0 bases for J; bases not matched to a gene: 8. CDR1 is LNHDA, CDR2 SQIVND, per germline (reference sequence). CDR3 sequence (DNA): TGTGCCAGTACCTCTACTAGCGGCCTCTCCTACGAGCAGTACTTC. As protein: CASTSTSGLSYEQYF. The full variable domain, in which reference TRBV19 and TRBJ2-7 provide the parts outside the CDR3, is DGGITQSPKYLFRKEGQNVTLSCEQNLNHDAMYWYRQDPGQGLRLIYYSQIVNDFQKGDIAEGYSVSREKKESFPLTVTSAQKNPTAFYLCASTSTSGLSYEQYFGPGTRLTVT.

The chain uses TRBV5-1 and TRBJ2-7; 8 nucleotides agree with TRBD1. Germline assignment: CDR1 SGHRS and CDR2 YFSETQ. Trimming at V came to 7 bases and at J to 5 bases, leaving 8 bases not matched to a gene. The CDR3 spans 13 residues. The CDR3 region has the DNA TGCGCCAGCGGCGTGGCAGGGGGCGACGAGCAGTACTTC. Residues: CASGVAGGDEQYF.

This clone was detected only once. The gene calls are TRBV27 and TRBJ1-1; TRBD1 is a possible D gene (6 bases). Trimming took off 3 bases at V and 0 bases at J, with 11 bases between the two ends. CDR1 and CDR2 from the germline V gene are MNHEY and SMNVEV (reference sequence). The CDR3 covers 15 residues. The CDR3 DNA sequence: TGTGCCAGCAGTTTCATCGGGACACTGAACACTGAAGCTTTCTTT. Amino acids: CASSFIGTLNTEAFF.

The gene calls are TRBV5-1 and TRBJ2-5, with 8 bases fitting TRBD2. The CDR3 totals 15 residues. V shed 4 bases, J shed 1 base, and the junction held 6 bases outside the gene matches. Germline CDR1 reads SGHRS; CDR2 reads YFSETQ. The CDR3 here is CASSPERGTQETQYF. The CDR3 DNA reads TGCGCCAGCAGCCCAGAGCGGGGGACCCAAGAGACCCAGTACTTC.

CDR3 amino acids: CASSSGTGGSNQPQHF. CDR3 coding DNA: TGTGCCAGCAGCTCCGGGACAGGGGGTTCCAATCAGCCCCAGCATTTT. The chain is built from TRBV7-6 and TRBJ1-5; TRBD1 matches at 11 bases. V dropped 4 bases and J dropped 3; count of bases not matched to a gene: 5. The CDR3 extends over 16 amino acids. The germline V gene encodes CDR1 SGHVS and CDR2 FNYEAQ.

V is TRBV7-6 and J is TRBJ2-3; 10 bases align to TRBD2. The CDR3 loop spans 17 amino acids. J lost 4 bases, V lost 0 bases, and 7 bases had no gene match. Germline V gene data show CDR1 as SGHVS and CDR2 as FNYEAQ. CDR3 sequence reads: CASSLAPSGSEADTQYF. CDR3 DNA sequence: TGTGCCAGCAGCTTAGCGCCTAGCGGGAGTGAGGCAGATACGCAGTATTTT.

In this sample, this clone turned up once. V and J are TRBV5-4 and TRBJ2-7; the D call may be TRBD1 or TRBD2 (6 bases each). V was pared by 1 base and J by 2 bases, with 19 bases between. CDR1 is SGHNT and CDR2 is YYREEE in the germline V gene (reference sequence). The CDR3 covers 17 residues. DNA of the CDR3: TGTGCCAGCAGCTTGTCTAGTAGGGACGGGGGCCCCTACGAGCAGTACTTC. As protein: CASSLSSRDGGPYEQYF.

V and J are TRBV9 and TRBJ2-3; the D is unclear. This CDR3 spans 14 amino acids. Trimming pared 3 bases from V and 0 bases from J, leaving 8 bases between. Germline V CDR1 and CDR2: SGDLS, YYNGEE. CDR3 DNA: TGTGCCAGCAGCGCACCGGACAGCACAGATACGCAGTATTTT. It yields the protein CASSAPDSTDTQYF.